What follows are 5 T cell receptor beta chains derived from one specimen sequenced in a study of blood T cell repertoires in COVID-19. Profiled with immunoSEQ multiplex PCR; TCRdb holds only in-frame clones, not every one. The profile shows 45,000 to 65,000 clones, about four fifths of them singletons. Source material: peripheral blood. The source of these receptors is an elderly woman with COVID-19, enrolled during active disease.

This sequence joins TRBV18 and TRBJ2-7, with TRBD1 matching 12 bases. The CDR3 totals 15 residues. Per germline, CDR1 KGHSH and CDR2 LQKENI. Trimming at V came to 3 bases and at J to 6 bases, leaving 6 bases not matched to a gene. CDR3 amino acids: CASSPGQGAIGEQYF. CDR3 sequence (DNA): TGTGCCAGCTCACCGGGACAGGGGGCTATCGGCGAGCAGTACTTC.

V usage is TRBV11-2 and J usage is TRBJ1-4; D possibly corresponds to TRBD1 (6 bases). CDR3 length equals 13 residues. V lost 5 bases and J lost 8, with 12 bases in between. Germline V CDR1 and CDR2: SGHAT, FQNNGV. This chain's CDR3 is CASSTGTGEKLFF. In DNA, the CDR3 is TGTGCCAGCAGCACAGGGACGGGCGAAAAACTGTTTTTT.

The J gene is TRBJ2-7, the V gene TRBV3-1 (or the pseudogene TRBV3-2); possibly TRBD1 for D (5 bases). The germline CDR1 and CDR2 sequences are LGHDT and YNNKEL (reference sequence). V was pared by 8 bases and J by 2 bases, with 13 bases between. The length of the CDR3 is 13 residues. CDR3 residues: CASGGAITYEQYF. Here the CDR3 DNA reads TGTGCCAGCGGTGGGGCCATCACCTACGAGCAGTACTTC.

V usage is TRBV30 and J usage is TRBJ2-7; D is possibly TRBD1 (6 bases). The CDR3 has 13 amino acids. V dropped 5 bases and J dropped 1 base, with 12 bases sitting between them. Germline V lookup: CDR1 GTSNPN, CDR2 SVGIG (reference sequence). The CDR3 loop is CAWDQDRSYEQYF. The CDR3 DNA is TGTGCCTGGGACCAGGACAGATCCTACGAGCAGTACTTC.

In this sample, this clone turned up a few times. The genes are TRBV12-3 or TRBV12-4 and TRBJ1-5, with D hard to call. This CDR3 region has 12 residues. Trimming cost V 5 bases and J 3 bases, with 5 bases left between them. The CDR3 DNA sequence: TGTGCCAGCAGTCGTTACAATCAGCCCCAGCATTTT. Its translation is CASSRYNQPQHF.